What follows are 32 T cell receptor beta chains derived from one specimen sequenced in a study of cytomegalovirus exposure and HLA in healthy donors. Assay used: immunoSEQ multiplex PCR; TCRdb lists only in-frame clones, some missing. Of tens of thousands of clones in the sample, almost 85% were seen once. Sequencing was performed on PBMCs. The receptors originated from a woman aged 18 to 35 in good health and CMV-seropositive.

The genes are TRBV7-9 and TRBJ2-3, with D perhaps matching TRBD1 (7 bases). The length of the CDR3 is 12 residues. Trimming left V 5 bases short and J 5 bases short, with 8 bases between. Looked up from germline, CDR1 is SEHNR and CDR2 is FQNEAQ (reference sequence). The CDR3: CASSQGGDTQYF. The CDR3 nucleotides read TGTGCCAGCAGCCAGGGGGGAGATACGCAGTATTTT.

The chain links TRBV2 to TRBJ2-2; TRBD1 might be the D (5 bases). V gave up 6 bases and J gave up 6 bases, with 11 bases separating them. This CDR3 has 13 amino acids. Germline lookup yields CDR1 SNHLY and CDR2 FYNNEI. CDR3 sequence: CASRPGWSGELFF. The CDR3 nucleotides are TGTGCCAGCAGGCCAGGGTGGTCCGGGGAGCTGTTTTTT.

The gene calls are TRBV27 and TRBJ2-7, with 8 positions matching TRBD2. The CDR3 runs 15 residues. Germline V gives CDR1 MNHEY, CDR2 SMNVEV (reference sequence). The ends lost 2 bases at V and 7 bases at J; junction bases unmatched: 10. The CDR3 region has the DNA TGTGCCAGCAGTTTAGTCATAGCGGGGTTAGGGGAGCAGTACTTC. This encodes CASSLVIAGLGEQYF.

CDR3 protein: CASSRIAGSYNEQFF. The CDR3 DNA sequence: TGTGCCAGCAGCCGGATAGCGGGGAGCTACAATGAGCAGTTCTTC. V and J are TRBV11-2 and TRBJ2-1; 8 nucleotides line up with TRBD2. J was trimmed by 3 bases and V by 5 bases; bases with no gene match: 6. The V gene's germline CDR1 is SGHAT and CDR2 FQNNGV. The CDR3 has 15 amino acids.

The V call is TRBV2, the J call TRBJ1-5; 8 bases map to TRBD1. Germline assignment: CDR1 SNHLY and CDR2 FYNNEI. Losses at the gene ends were 1 base for V and 7 bases for J; bases not matched to a gene: 6. The CDR3 length is 15 residues. The CDR3 sequence: CASSEGPGGEQPQHF. The DNA of the CDR3 is TGTGCCAGCAGTGAAGGTCCAGGGGGCGAACAGCCCCAGCATTTT.

The chain has TRBV6-1 and TRBJ2-7; the D gene is possibly TRBD2 (7 bases). CDR1 MNHNS and CDR2 SASEGT come from the germline V gene. This CDR3 comprises 16 residues. Trimming removed 1 base from V and 1 base from J, with 14 bases in between. CDR3 sequence: CASSEGQGGGSYEQYF. The CDR3 DNA follows: TGTGCCAGCAGTGAAGGTCAGGGAGGGGGTTCCTACGAGCAGTACTTC.

CDR3 protein: CASSESEGQGFSYEQYF. The CDR3, as DNA: TGCGCCAGCAGTGAGTCGGAGGGACAGGGTTTCTCCTACGAGCAGTACTTC. This chain joins TRBV10-1 and TRBJ2-7; the match to TRBD1 covers 9 bases. The V gene end was trimmed by 0 bases and the J gene end by 0 bases; junction bases not matched to a gene: 6. The CDR3 covers 17 residues. Germline CDR1 and CDR2: WNHNN and SYGVQD (reference sequence).

This clone has more than one count but fewer than ten. V and J are TRBV25-1 and TRBJ2-7; D remains ambiguous. V gave up 3 bases and J gave up 7 bases, with 10 bases separating them. Germline V CDR1 and CDR2: MGHDK, SYGVNS. The CDR3 has 12 amino acids. DNA for the CDR3: TGTGCCAGCAGTGACCCATCTCGGGAGCAGTACTTC. This sequence encodes CASSDPSREQYF.

The chain recombines TRBV19 with TRBJ1-2; 7 bases align to TRBD1. CDR1 LNHDA and CDR2 SQIVND come from the germline V gene (reference sequence). The V and J ends lost 2 bases and 6 bases, in that order; junction bases with no gene match: 9. The CDR3 runs 15 residues. The CDR3 region is CASSILPTGVDGYTF. The DNA of the CDR3 is TGTGCCAGTAGTATATTGCCCACAGGGGTTGATGGCTACACCTTC.

This CDR3 is CASSQLAGQAGELFF. CDR3 nucleotides: TGCGCCAGCAGCCAACTAGCGGGGCAGGCCGGGGAGCTGTTTTTT. This chain joins TRBV4-1 and TRBJ2-2; 9 bases line up with TRBD2. V gave up 2 bases and J gave up 6 bases; unmatched junction bases: 4. This CDR3 is 15 amino acids long. CDR1 and CDR2 (germline): MGHRA, YSYEKL.

V is TRBV19 and J is TRBJ2-5, with D hard to call. Trimming removed 7 bases from V and 4 bases from J, with 16 bases in between. This CDR3 contains 14 residues. The germline V gene encodes CDR1 LNHDA and CDR2 SQIVND (reference sequence). CDR3: CASKTQFAGETQYF. The CDR3, as DNA: TGTGCCAGTAAGACGCAATTTGCAGGAGAGACCCAGTACTTC.

The CDR3 loop is CASSQMDSSNQPQHF. CDR3 bases: TGCGCCAGCAGCCAAATGGACAGCTCCAATCAGCCCCAGCATTTT. The chain joins TRBV4-1 to TRBJ1-5; possible D gene TRBD1, 6 bases. Germline-derived CDR1 and CDR2 are MGHRA and YSYEKL. V gave up 2 bases and J gave up 3 bases, with 11 bases separating them. This CDR3 comprises 15 residues.

The chain recombines TRBV5-4 with TRBJ1-6, with a tentative D call TRBD1 (6 bases). The germline V and J ends were trimmed by 0 bases and 4 bases, with 11 bases remaining between them. CDR1 SGHNT and CDR2 YYREEE come from the germline V gene (reference sequence). The CDR3 covers 16 residues. CDR3 in DNA: TGTGCCAGCAGCTTGGCGACAGGAGCTTATAATTCACCCCTCCACTTT. It encodes CASSLATGAYNSPLHF.

This chain uses TRBV9 with TRBJ1-4; 7 nucleotides match TRBD1. CDR1 and CDR2 (germline): SGDLS, YYNGEE. The junction had 4 bases not matched to a gene; V was cut back by 0 bases and J by 2 bases. CDR3 length: 16 residues. This chain's CDR3 is CASSVAAGQTNEKLFF. As DNA, the CDR3 is TGTGCCAGCAGCGTAGCCGCGGGACAGACTAATGAAAAACTGTTTTTT. Combining the CDR3 with reference TRBV9 and TRBJ1-4 gives the whole variable domain DSGVTQTPKHLITATGQRVTLRCSPRSGDLSVYWYQQSLDQGLQFLIQYYNGEERAKGNILERFSAQQFPDLHSELNLSSLELGDSALYFCASSVAAGQTNEKLFFGSGTQLSVL.

The chain combines TRBV10-3 with TRBJ1-1, with 9 nucleotides matching TRBD1. This CDR3 region has 15 residues. V gave up 6 bases and J gave up 5 bases; unmatched junction bases: 10. Looked up from germline, CDR1 is ENHRY and CDR2 is SYGVKD. CDR3 sequence reads: CAISDRDRDGTEAFF. The CDR3 DNA reads TGTGCCATCAGCGACCGGGACAGGGATGGGACTGAAGCTTTCTTT.

This rearrangement joins TRBV18 to TRBJ1-5, with 10 bases identical to TRBD1. This CDR3 spans 16 amino acids. With V trimmed by 1 base and J by 7 bases, 7 bases remained unmatched. Germline loops: CDR1 KGHSH, CDR2 LQKENI. The CDR3 is CASSPRVGQGEQPQHF. In nucleotides, the CDR3 is TGTGCCAGCTCACCACGAGTCGGACAGGGGGAGCAGCCCCAGCATTTT.

The chain employs TRBV7-2 and TRBJ1-2, with 7 bases that match TRBD1. CDR1 and CDR2 from the germline V gene are SGHTA and FQGNSA. The V segment lost 8 bases and the J segment 4 bases; nucleotides outside the gene matches: 4. The CDR3 is 12 residues long. The CDR3 loop is CASGSGGYGYTF. The DNA for the CDR3 is TGTGCCAGCGGATCAGGGGGCTATGGCTACACCTTC.

The rearrangement links TRBV7-2 to TRBJ1-5; D is possibly TRBD1 (6 bases). This CDR3 is built from 15 residues. The ends were cut back, 6 bases at V and 5 bases at J, with 17 bases in the middle. The V gene's germline CDR1 is SGHTA and CDR2 FQGNSA. CDR3 loop: CASSLTGIGDQPQHF. Here the CDR3 DNA reads TGTGCCAGCAGTCTTACAGGGATTGGAGATCAGCCCCAGCATTTT.

The chain employs TRBV6-5 and TRBJ2-5, with TRBD2 matching 9 bases. This CDR3 contains 14 residues. Trimming at V came to 7 bases and at J to 2 bases, leaving 5 bases not matched to a gene. Per the germline V gene, CDR1 is MNHEY and CDR2 is SVGAGI. The CDR3 loop is CASKRLAAQETQYF. The CDR3 bases are TGTGCCAGCAAGCGACTAGCGGCTCAAGAGACCCAGTACTTC.

The chain carries TRBV7-8 and TRBJ2-7, with 7 bases matching TRBD2. The CDR3 covers 16 residues. The V segment lost 0 bases and the J segment 5 bases; nucleotides outside the gene matches: 10. Germline V gives CDR1 SGHVS, CDR2 FQNEAQ. Written as DNA, the CDR3 is TGTGCCAGCAGCTTAGCGCTTTTCAGGGAGGGTGACGAGCAGTACTTC. This gives the protein CASSLALFREGDEQYF.

The chain recombines TRBV5-1 with TRBJ2-3; 11 nucleotides match TRBD1. The CDR3 contains 16 residues. Losses at the gene ends were 7 bases for V and 5 bases for J; bases not matched to a gene: 12. Germline CDR1 SGHRS, CDR2 YFSETQ. The CDR3 DNA is TGCGCCAGCTACCTCTCCCCCGGGACAGGGGGAGATACGCAGTATTTT. Encoded protein: CASYLSPGTGGDTQYF.

CDR3 protein: CATSRTTGTGGQSPLHF. The CDR3 coding sequence is TGTGCCACCAGCAGAACGACCGGGACAGGAGGACAATCACCCCTCCACTTT. The rearrangement links TRBV15 to TRBJ1-6; TRBD1 matches at 8 bases. CDR1 and CDR2 (germline): LNHNV, YYDKDF (reference sequence). This CDR3 spans 17 amino acids. The J segment lost 10 bases and the V segment lost 2 bases, leaving 13 bases of the junction unmatched.

This chain links TRBV6-5 with TRBJ2-7; possible D gene TRBD1, 5 bases. The length of the CDR3 is 15 residues. The germline CDR1 and CDR2 sequences are MNHEY and SVGAGI. V lost 2 bases and J lost 2, with 13 bases in between. The CDR3 is CASSYGQGGTYEQYF. CDR3 DNA sequence: TGTGCCAGCAGTTACGGGCAGGGTGGGACCTACGAGCAGTACTTC.

The J gene is TRBJ1-4, the V gene TRBV6-6; D ambiguous. This CDR3 is 12 amino acids long. V lost 6 bases and J 7 bases, leaving 9 bases between the germline ends. CDR1 MNHNY and CDR2 SVGAGI come from the germline V gene (reference sequence). The CDR3 sequence is CASSRGPEKLFF. The CDR3 DNA reads as TGTGCCAGCAGCCGGGGTCCTGAAAAACTGTTTTTT.

This clone was detected once. The chain couples TRBV5-1 to TRBJ1-4; D unclear. Germline values: CDR1 SGHRS, CDR2 YFSETQ. The germline V and J ends were trimmed by 0 bases and 0 bases, with 6 bases remaining between them. The CDR3 sequence is 15 residues long. The CDR3 DNA is TGCGCCAGCAGCTTGGGCGGGACAACTAATGAAAAACTGTTTTTT. Residues: CASSLGGTTNEKLFF.

This chain connects TRBV30 to TRBJ1-6, with D perhaps TRBD1 (6 bases). Germline CDR1 and CDR2: GTSNPN and SVGIG (reference sequence). V shed 5 bases and J shed 1 base, with 18 bases lying between them. This CDR3 has 17 amino acids. Here the CDR3 DNA reads TGTGCCTGGGGAAAATCGGGGGGCTTTTCCTATAATTCACCCCTCCACTTT. This translates into CAWGKSGGFSYNSPLHF.

The V gene is TRBV4-3, the J gene TRBJ2-7; possible D gene TRBD2, 5 bases. The CDR3 spans 15 residues. V was clipped by 0 bases and J by 2 bases, with 11 bases between them. Germline lookup yields CDR1 LGHNA and CDR2 YSLEER. Written as DNA, the CDR3 is TGCGCCAGCAGCCAAGATTGGGGAGCTACCTACGAGCAGTACTTC. Amino acid sequence: CASSQDWGATYEQYF.

This clone was counted once. The J gene is TRBJ2-1, the V gene TRBV7-9, with D perhaps matching TRBD2 (6 bases). V was cut by 4 bases and J by 3 bases, with 16 bases left in between. This CDR3 region has 16 residues. From germline, CDR1 is SEHNR and CDR2 FQNEAQ (reference sequence). DNA for the CDR3: TGTGCCAGCAGCTCCTTGGGGGGAGTCAGCTACAATGAGCAGTTCTTC. Amino acid sequence: CASSSLGGVSYNEQFF.

The rearrangement uses TRBV10-2 and TRBJ1-1, with D tentatively TRBD1 (5 bases). From germline, CDR1 is WSHSY and CDR2 SAAADI. The CDR3 extends over 14 amino acids. Trimming took off 8 bases at V and 1 base at J, with 14 bases between the two ends. The CDR3 nucleotides read TGCGCCAGCGGGTACAGGCTCAGGAACACTGAAGCTTTCTTT. This encodes CASGYRLRNTEAFF.

J is TRBJ1-1 and V is TRBV21-1. TRBV21-1 is a pseudogene locus. This CDR3 region has 16 residues. The CDR3 region has the DNA TGTGCCAGCAGCAAAGCGCGACGGGATCATGGAACTGAAGCTTTCTTT. It specifies CASSKARRDHGTEAFF.

This clone was picked up one time. The rearrangement links TRBV28 to TRBJ2-7; 9 positions match TRBD2. From germline, CDR1 is MDHEN and CDR2 SYDVKM. The ends lost 10 bases at V and 1 base at J; junction bases unmatched: 5. This CDR3 is built from 13 residues. In DNA, the CDR3 is TGTGCCACCAGAGCGGGGGGTTCCTACGAGCAGTACTTC. Amino acids: CATRAGGSYEQYF. Looking up the rest from reference TRBV28 and TRBJ2-7 gives the full variable domain: DVKVTQSSRYLVKRTGEKVFLECVQDMDHENMFWYRQDPGLGLRLIYFSYDVKMKEKGDIPEGYSVSREKKERFSLILESASTNQTSMYLCATRAGGSYEQYFGPGTRLTVT.

Remarks on this clone: The junction shows a germline mismatch at one end, possibly a read error. This CDR3 is CANSALTDFYNEQFF. DNA for the CDR3: TGTGCCAACAGTGCGTTAACGGACTTCTACAATGAGCAGTTCTTC. This chain uses TRBV2 with TRBJ2-1; perhaps TRBD2 as D (5 bases). Germline V gene sequence: CDR1 SNHLY, CDR2 FYNNEI. This CDR3 region has 15 residues.